These 27 T cell receptor beta chains were all obtained from the same sample, sequenced in a study of PD-1 blockade in classical Hodgkin lymphoma. Each of the patients experienced relapse following autologous stem cell transplantation, and their brentuximab vedotin exposure differed. Data came from immunoSEQ multiplex PCR; TCRdb stores just in-frame clones and leaves some out. The sample lists 49,000 or so clones, over 70% occurring once. The specimen comprised peripheral blood mononuclear cells (PBMCs), sampled before the second cycle of nivolumab. These receptors were obtained from a human donor with classical Hodgkin lymphoma.

V usage is TRBV29-1 and J usage is TRBJ2-5; TRBD1 aligns across 9 bases. In germline, CDR1 is SQVTM, CDR2 ANQGSEA. This CDR3 contains 13 residues. Trimming removed 4 bases from V and 2 bases from J; junction bases left unmatched: 2. CDR3 in DNA: TGCAGCGTTGCCGGGACAGGGCAAGAGACCCAGTACTTC. Translating it yields CSVAGTGQETQYF.

The CDR3, as DNA: TGCGCCAGCAGTGAAGTTGCGGGCGGCGGAGCTTTCTTT. It translates to CASSEVAGGGAFF. The chain recombines TRBV10-2 with TRBJ1-1, with D hard to call. The CDR3 covers 13 residues. The V and J ends lost 3 bases and 10 bases respectively, with 15 bases between them. Germline V gives CDR1 WSHSY, CDR2 SAAADI.

The rearrangement uses TRBV19 and TRBJ2-1; 7 nucleotides match TRBD1. This CDR3 contains 15 residues. V was clipped by 3 bases and J by 8 bases; unmatched bases: 10. CDR1 is LNHDA, CDR2 SQIVND, per germline (reference sequence). The CDR3 reads CASSIQGVTAHEQFF. DNA for the CDR3: TGTGCCAGTAGTATCCAGGGGGTTACGGCGCATGAGCAGTTCTTC.

This clone was counted a single time. The chain links TRBV11-1 to TRBJ1-6; maybe TRBD1 (6 bases). Deletions cut 3 bases from V and 7 bases from J, with 10 bases between. Germline V gene data show CDR1 as SGHAT and CDR2 as FQDESV (reference sequence). The CDR3 consists of 14 residues. The CDR3 is CASSLGTPNSPLHF. For the CDR3, the DNA is TGTGCCAGCAGCTTGGGGACACCCAATTCACCCCTCCACTTT.

V is TRBV6-1 and J is TRBJ2-7, with 13 bases matching TRBD2. J gave up 3 bases and V 4 bases, and 3 bases lay outside the gene matches. Germline V lookup: CDR1 MNHNS, CDR2 SASEGT. The CDR3 runs 15 residues. CDR3 bases: TGTGCCAGCAGTGTCGGGACTAGCGGGATCTACGAGCAGTACTTC. Protein: CASSVGTSGIYEQYF.

The rearrangement links TRBV5-4 to TRBJ1-5; unclear D gene. The CDR3 covers 14 residues. V was pared by 4 bases and J by 4 bases, with 12 bases between. Germline V gene lookup returns CDR1 SGHNT and CDR2 YYREEE (reference sequence). The CDR3 DNA sequence: TGTGCCAGCAGCCCCTTAAGGGAGAATCAGCCCCAGCATTTT. This sequence encodes CASSPLRENQPQHF.

The table lists this clone with a count of one. The CDR3 bases are TGTGCCTGGAGTCCCGACAGGGGGGTTAACACTGAAGCTTTCTTT. It encodes CAWSPDRGVNTEAFF. The rearrangement links TRBV30 to TRBJ1-1; 9 bases agree with TRBD1. CDR1 GTSNPN and CDR2 SVGIG come from the germline V gene (reference sequence). V gave up 2 bases and J gave up 2 bases; unmatched junction bases: 6. This CDR3 has 15 amino acids. Together with reference TRBV30 and TRBJ1-1, the CDR3 gives the full variable domain: SQTIHQWPATLVQPVGSPLSLECTVEGTSNPNLYWYRQAAGRGLQLLFYSVGIGQISSEVPQNLSASRPQDRQFILSSKKLLLSDSGFYLCAWSPDRGVNTEAFFGQGTRLTVV.

This rearrangement joins TRBV4-2 to TRBJ2-1, with 7 bases aligning to TRBD2. The J segment lost 4 bases and the V segment lost 0 bases, leaving 9 bases of the junction unmatched. Germline assignment: CDR1 LGHNA and CDR2 YNFKEQ. CDR3 length equals 17 residues. CDR3 DNA: TGTGCCAGCAGCCAAGATGGGGGAGGGCCCCCTTACAATGAGCAGTTCTTC. Amino acid sequence: CASSQDGGGPPYNEQFF.

This clone was recorded only once. The J gene is TRBJ1-3, the V gene TRBV5-4, with 8 nucleotides matching TRBD1. The CDR3 has 15 amino acids. The trim removed 4 bases at V and 2 bases at J, leaving 5 bases unmatched. The V gene's germline CDR1 is SGHNT and CDR2 YYREEE (reference sequence). The CDR3 DNA sequence: TGTGCCAGCAGCATCCCACAGGGGGCTGGAAACACCATATATTTT. It specifies CASSIPQGAGNTIYF. Complete variable domain (other parts from reference TRBV5-4 and TRBJ1-3): ETGVTQSPTHLIKTRGQQVTLRCSSQSGHNTVSWYQQALGQGPQFIFQYYREEENGRGNFPPRFSGLQFPNYSSELNVNALELDDSALYLCASSIPQGAGNTIYFGEGSWLTVV.

The rearrangement joins TRBV27 to TRBJ1-4; D uncertain. Germline assignment: CDR1 MNHEY and CDR2 SMNVEV (reference sequence). CDR3 length: 15 residues. V was cut by 3 bases and J by 0 bases, with 8 bases left in between. The CDR3 loop reads CASSFGFSTNEKLFF. DNA for the CDR3: TGTGCCAGCAGTTTCGGATTTTCAACTAATGAAAAACTGTTTTTT. Full variable domain (outside the CDR3, taken from reference TRBV27 and TRBJ1-4): EAQVTQNPRYLITVTGKKLTVTCSQNMNHEYMSWYRQDPGLGLRQIYYSMNVEVTDKGDVPEGYKVSRKEKRNFPLILESPSPNQTSLYFCASSFGFSTNEKLFFGSGTQLSVL.

This clone occurred once. The chain employs TRBV5-6 and TRBJ2-7; D could derive from TRBD1 or TRBD2 (5 bases each). CDR3 size: 15 residues. CDR1 SGHDT and CDR2 YYEEEE come from the germline V gene. The germline V and J ends were trimmed by 0 bases and 3 bases, with 13 bases remaining between them. The CDR3 DNA sequence: TGTGCCAGCAGCTTGGCACTCCGGGGCATCTACGAGCAGTACTTC. Its translation: CASSLALRGIYEQYF. The full variable domain, completed using reference TRBV5-6 and TRBJ2-7, is DAGVTQSPTHLIKTRGQQVTLRCSPKSGHDTVSWYQQALGQGPQFIFQYYEEEERQRGNFPDRFSGHQFPNYSSELNVNALLLGDSALYLCASSLALRGIYEQYFGPGTRLTVT.

This clone was recorded a few times. The genes are TRBV5-4 and TRBJ2-7; D ambiguous. CDR1 SGHNT and CDR2 YYREEE come from the germline V gene (reference sequence). The CDR3 consists of 15 residues. The V and J ends lost 0 bases and 2 bases respectively, with 12 bases between them. The CDR3 loop is CASSLAATPAYEQYF. As DNA, the CDR3 is TGTGCCAGCAGCTTGGCGGCGACACCGGCCTACGAGCAGTACTTC.

The V call is TRBV11-2, the J call TRBJ2-7; possible D gene TRBD2, 5 bases. The CDR3 loop spans 13 amino acids. V was pared by 5 bases and J by 5 bases, with 13 bases between. CDR1 and CDR2 (germline): SGHAT, FQNNGV. As DNA, the CDR3 is TGTGCCAGCAGCCTGGACTTTGGTGACGAGCAGTACTTC. This sequence encodes CASSLDFGDEQYF. Full variable domain (outside the CDR3, taken from reference TRBV11-2 and TRBJ2-7): EAGVAQSPRYKIIEKRQSVAFWCNPISGHATLYWYQQILGQGPKLLIQFQNNGVVDDSQLPKDRFSAERLKGVDSTLKIQPAKLEDSAVYLCASSLDFGDEQYFGPGTRLTVT.

This chain uses TRBV28 with TRBJ1-2; no reliable D call. CDR1 and CDR2 (germline): MDHEN, SYDVKM. The CDR3 spans 12 residues. V lost 5 bases, J lost 7 bases, and 11 bases lay in between. The CDR3 here is CASSAPRGGYTF. CDR3 coding DNA: TGTGCCAGCAGTGCCCCCCGGGGTGGCTACACCTTC.

V usage is TRBV6-1 and J usage is TRBJ1-4; TRBD1 agrees at 8 bases. The germline V gene encodes CDR1 MNHNS and CDR2 SASEGT. The CDR3 runs 14 residues. After removal of 6 bases from V and 7 bases from J, the junction contained 7 bases not matched to a gene. For the CDR3, the DNA is TGTGCCAGCAGGGAGACAGGGGAGCCTGAAAAACTGTTTTTT. Translating gives CASRETGEPEKLFF.

The chain is built from TRBV7-3 and TRBJ2-2; the D is unclear. V shed 5 bases and J shed 5 bases, with 12 bases lying between them. The CDR3 extends over 14 amino acids. Germline CDR1 and CDR2: SGHTA and FQGTGA. The CDR3 DNA sequence: TGTGCCAGCAGCCCAGTTGCCTCAACCGGGGAGCTGTTTTTT. It yields the protein CASSPVASTGELFF.

This chain connects TRBV4-3 to TRBJ1-4, with D possibly being TRBD1 (6 bases). The V gene lost 1 base and the J gene lost 8 bases, with 17 bases spanning the gap. From germline, CDR1 is LGHNA and CDR2 YSLEER. There are 16 residues in the CDR3. The CDR3 nucleotides are TGCGCCAGCAGCCAAGGCGGGTGGCAGGGGCGAGAAAAACTGTTTTTT. Protein sequence: CASSQGGWQGREKLFF.

The chain couples TRBV2 to TRBJ1-2, with D unclear. V was trimmed by 1 base and J by 3 bases, leaving 6 bases between them. Germline assignment: CDR1 SNHLY and CDR2 FYNNEI. The length of the CDR3 is 13 residues. CDR3 in DNA: TGTGCCAGCAGTGAAGGACCGCACTATGGCTACACCTTC. It specifies CASSEGPHYGYTF.

This clone was observed a single time. The chain recombines TRBV19 with TRBJ1-2; D remains unclear. Germline-derived CDR1 and CDR2 are LNHDA and SQIVND (reference sequence). V lost 6 bases and J lost 4, with 12 bases in between. This CDR3 has 13 residues. The CDR3 loop reads CASRTAGVYGYTF. The CDR3 DNA reads as TGTGCCAGTAGGACCGCCGGGGTCTATGGCTACACCTTC.

V usage is TRBV5-4 and J usage is TRBJ1-1, with 8 bases aligning to TRBD1. Germline loops: CDR1 SGHNT, CDR2 YYREEE (reference sequence). CDR3 length: 14 residues. The V gene end was trimmed by 5 bases and the J gene end by 4 bases; junction bases not matched to a gene: 7. Here the CDR3 reads CASRSQGASTEAFF. Here the CDR3 DNA reads TGTGCCAGCAGATCCCAGGGGGCGAGCACTGAAGCTTTCTTT.

This chain joins TRBV10-3 and TRBJ2-3; 9 bases line up with TRBD1. CDR3 length: 16 amino acids. Unmatched junction bases numbered 6, after V lost 3 bases and J lost 2 bases. CDR1 and CDR2 from the germline V gene are ENHRY and SYGVKD. The DNA of the CDR3 is TGTGCCATCAGTGACTTAGGGACAGGGTCCACAGATACGCAGTATTTT. It yields the protein CAISDLGTGSTDTQYF.

V usage is TRBV11-2 and J usage is TRBJ2-7; 11 positions agree with TRBD2. The length of the CDR3 is 16 residues. CDR1 is SGHAT and CDR2 is FQNNGV in the germline V gene. V gave up 0 bases and J gave up 2 bases; unmatched junction bases: 3. In nucleotides, the CDR3 is TGTGCCAGCAGCTTAGAAGGGACTAGCGGCCCCTACGAGCAGTACTTC. This gives the protein CASSLEGTSGPYEQYF.

The chain joins TRBV6-5 to TRBJ1-1; D ambiguous. The CDR3 spans 13 residues. The V gene lost 8 bases and the J gene lost 0 bases, with 10 bases spanning the gap. The germline V gene encodes CDR1 MNHEY and CDR2 SVGAGI. The DNA for the CDR3 is TGTGCCAGCCGACACGTCATGAACACTGAAGCTTTCTTT. Its protein product is CASRHVMNTEAFF.

The CDR3 is CASSSGLVNPISTDTQYF. CDR3 DNA sequence: TGCGCCAGCAGCTCGGGACTAGTAAACCCGATTAGCACAGATACGCAGTATTTT. The chain couples TRBV5-1 to TRBJ2-3; 8 bases agree with TRBD2. The CDR3 runs to 18 residues. V dropped 3 bases and J dropped 0; count of bases not matched to a gene: 12. Per germline, CDR1 SGHRS and CDR2 YFSETQ. Full variable domain (rest looked up from reference TRBV5-1 and TRBJ2-3): KAGVTQTPRYLIKTRGQQVTLSCSPISGHRSVSWYQQTPGQGLQFLFEYFSETQRNKGNFPGRFSGRQFSNSRSEMNVSTLELGDSALYLCASSSGLVNPISTDTQYFGPGTRLTVL.

The rearrangement joins TRBV7-9 to TRBJ1-2, with D unclear. The germline CDR1 and CDR2 sequences are SEHNR and FQNEAQ (reference sequence). Trimming shortened V by 1 base and J by 1 base, and 7 bases separated the two germline ends. CDR3 size: 14 residues. The CDR3 loop is CASSLEPLNYGYTF. CDR3 DNA: TGTGCCAGCAGCTTAGAGCCGCTTAACTATGGCTACACCTTC.

V usage is TRBV4-2 and J usage is TRBJ1-3; no definite D call. Germline V gene data show CDR1 as LGHNA and CDR2 as YNFKEQ. Trimming removed 3 bases at V and 2 bases at J, with 14 bases between. The CDR3 is made up of 16 amino acids. As DNA, the CDR3 is TGTGCCAGCAGCCAGGACGGGCATCAAACTGGAAACACCATATATTTT. Amino acid sequence: CASSQDGHQTGNTIYF.

This clone was counted a few times. This chain links TRBV4-3 with TRBJ2-4, with 7 positions matching TRBD1. Germline V gives CDR1 LGHNA, CDR2 YSLEER. With V trimmed by 4 bases and J by 8 bases, 5 bases remained unmatched. CDR3 size: 13 residues. CDR3 sequence reads: CASSPETGYIQYF. CDR3 bases: TGCGCCAGCAGCCCAGAGACAGGGTACATTCAGTACTTC.